What follows describes a single T cell receptor (beta chain). Its antigen is not identified. Deep level was the assay's run setting. Here immunoSEQ multiplex PCR was the method, and the copy in TCRdb shows in-frame clones only, minus some. Of 850,000 to 1,200,000 clones in the sample, about 70% were seen once. V was cut by 8 bases and J by 4 bases, with 8 bases left in between. Germline V lookup: CDR1 MNHNY, CDR2 SVGAGI (reference sequence). The CDR3 totals 11 residues. This specimen comes from a study of shared clonotypes between healthy human individuals. Study-level results: It was observed that approximately 5% of naive CD4 clonotypes were shared across a handful of donors.

Nashville, Tennessee was home to all donors, each a Caucasian adult. Splitting of CD4+ cells produced CD45RA+ naive and CD45RA-negative memory subsets. This TCR derives from a man aged 18-30 years in good health. The rearrangement uses TRBV6-6 and TRBJ1-1; unclear D gene. Sequencing was performed on memory CD4+ T cells sorted from blood. Subset of the sample: CD45RA-negative fraction. The CDR3 region has the DNA TGTGCCAGCGAACTAGGCACTGAAGCTTTCTTT. This codes for CASELGTEAFF.